Listed below are T cell receptor beta chains from one sample, sequenced in a study of cytomegalovirus exposure and HLA in healthy donors. Profiled with immunoSEQ multiplex PCR; TCRdb holds only in-frame clones, not every one. The data contain fewer than 200,000 clones, approximately 82% of them singletons. Specimen: PBMCs. The receptors stem from a woman in her late teens or twenties in good health and CMV-seronegative. Each CDR3 is given without its conserved first and last residue. Fields, in order: D gene, V gene, J gene, CDR3 protein. D genes are given only for firm matches.

d_call: .
v_call: TRBV5-1
j_call: TRBJ2-1
cdr3_aa: ASGVGGKYNEQF

d_call: .
v_call: TRBV28
j_call: TRBJ1-4
cdr3_aa: ASSRFSWAREKLF

d_call: .
v_call: TRBV28
j_call: TRBJ2-5
cdr3_aa: ASSLPQGRETQY

d_call: .
v_call: TRBV6-5
j_call: TRBJ1-1
cdr3_aa: ASTNRGAANTEAF

d_call: .
v_call: TRBV4-2
j_call: TRBJ1-2
cdr3_aa: ASTQGEEGYGYT

d_call: .
v_call: TRBV6-5
j_call: TRBJ1-2
cdr3_aa: ASSYSEGANYGYT

d_call: .
v_call: TRBV6-5
j_call: TRBJ1-1
cdr3_aa: ASSYSAGKDTEAF

d_call: TRBD1
v_call: TRBV30
j_call: TRBJ1-1
cdr3_aa: AWETGGPGEAF

d_call: .
v_call: TRBV5-4
j_call: TRBJ2-5
cdr3_aa: ASSLGLQETQY

d_call: .
v_call: TRBV6-1
j_call: TRBJ2-7
cdr3_aa: ASSESGGSSSYEQY

d_call: TRBD2
v_call: TRBV28
j_call: TRBJ2-7
cdr3_aa: ASIGAGGAYEQY

d_call: .
v_call: TRBV11-2
j_call: TRBJ2-1
cdr3_aa: ASSFRLGHDYNEQF

d_call: TRBD2
v_call: TRBV7-2
j_call: TRBJ2-5
cdr3_aa: ASSIRRTSTETQY

d_call: .
v_call: TRBV6-4
j_call: TRBJ2-1
cdr3_aa: ASSREFDNEQF

d_call: .
v_call: TRBV19
j_call: TRBJ2-5
cdr3_aa: ASSTSTDQETQY

d_call: TRBD2
v_call: TRBV19
j_call: TRBJ2-3
cdr3_aa: ASSHREGAEADTQY

d_call: TRBD1
v_call: TRBV5-4
j_call: TRBJ1-2
cdr3_aa: ASSPRGQGVGYGYT

d_call: .
v_call: TRBV25-1
j_call: TRBJ2-3
cdr3_aa: ASMSRMYNSDTQY

d_call: TRBD1
v_call: TRBV25-1
j_call: TRBJ1-4
cdr3_aa: ASIPGQGAQYEKLF

d_call: TRBD2
v_call: TRBV25-1
j_call: TRBJ2-1
cdr3_aa: ASSVSLAGTYNEQF

d_call: TRBD2
v_call: TRBV7-9
j_call: TRBJ2-7
cdr3_aa: ASSSPPAREYEQY

d_call: .
v_call: TRBV7-2
j_call: TRBJ2-5
cdr3_aa: ASSLAPSGDRWTQY

d_call: .
v_call: TRBV5-6
j_call: TRBJ2-1
cdr3_aa: ASSAANNEQF

d_call: TRBD1
v_call: TRBV18
j_call: TRBJ1-1
cdr3_aa: ASSPFNPTGTNTEAF

d_call: TRBD1
v_call: TRBV5-1
j_call: TRBJ2-2
cdr3_aa: ASSSSGTGTGELF

d_call: TRBD1
v_call: TRBV16
j_call: TRBJ2-5
cdr3_aa: ASSLQQGHETQY

d_call: TRBD2
v_call: TRBV30
j_call: TRBJ2-1
cdr3_aa: AWSVGLENEQF

d_call: .
v_call: TRBV29-1
j_call: TRBJ2-3
cdr3_aa: SVGGGTGPDTQY

d_call: .
v_call: TRBV29-1
j_call: TRBJ2-3
cdr3_aa: SVEDWTTGVTDTQY

d_call: TRBD2
v_call: TRBV7-9
j_call: TRBJ2-1
cdr3_aa: ASSIPGLAHNEQF

d_call: TRBD1
v_call: TRBV2
j_call: TRBJ1-3
cdr3_aa: ASKGRDRVIPQLSGNTIY

d_call: TRBD2
v_call: TRBV4-1
j_call: TRBJ2-1
cdr3_aa: ASSHGTSGSRYNEQF

d_call: TRBD2
v_call: TRBV7-9
j_call: TRBJ2-7
cdr3_aa: ASSLSGGPYEQY

d_call: .
v_call: TRBV5-1
j_call: TRBJ1-5
cdr3_aa: ASSPYGESNQPQH

d_call: TRBD1
v_call: TRBV5-4
j_call: TRBJ2-7
cdr3_aa: ASSPDRASYEQY